The 10 T cell receptor beta chains in this list originate from one sample, sequenced in a study of cytomegalovirus exposure and HLA in healthy donors. Researchers ran the PCR with 60 Vbeta and 13 Jbeta primers. TCRdb keeps only in-frame clones here, not all; method: immunoSEQ multiplex PCR. There are about 190,000 clones in the sample; 81% occur only once, and 3.8% lies in the top ten. Sequences were obtained from PBMCs. The receptor source for this set is a man aged 45-65 years in good health and CMV-seronegative.

The chain carries TRBV9 and TRBJ1-1; TRBD1 might be the D (6 bases). There are 14 residues in the CDR3. The germline V gene has CDR1 SGDLS and CDR2 YYNGEE. V dropped 0 bases and J dropped 4 bases, with 10 bases sitting between them. The CDR3 sequence is CASSVEGVGTEAFF. Written as DNA, the CDR3 is TGTGCCAGCAGCGTAGAGGGGGTGGGCACTGAAGCTTTCTTT.

The CDR3 DNA follows: TGTGCCAGCAGCTCCTTTGGGGCCAACGTCCTGACTTTC. Translating it yields CASSSFGANVLTF. The genes are TRBV7-2 and TRBJ2-6; D gene unclear. CDR1 and CDR2 (germline): SGHTA, FQGNSA. The V and J ends lost 4 bases and 3 bases respectively, with 4 bases between them. The CDR3 totals 13 residues.

The chain employs TRBV11-2 and TRBJ2-7, with TRBD1 matching 8 bases. The CDR3 totals 14 residues. Germline V gene data show CDR1 as SGHAT and CDR2 as FQNNGV. The V segment lost 3 bases and the J segment 3 bases; nucleotides outside the gene matches: 4. The CDR3, as DNA: TGTGCCAGCAGCTTCAGGGGGCGCCTCTACGAGCAGTACTTC. It encodes CASSFRGRLYEQYF.

The chain joins TRBV14 to TRBJ1-2, with D maybe TRBD1 (5 bases). V lost 5 bases and J 7 bases, leaving 11 bases between the germline ends. The CDR3 runs 12 residues. Germline loops: CDR1 SGHDN, CDR2 FVKESK. CDR3 amino acids: CASSWGVAGYTF. CDR3 bases: TGTGCCAGCAGCTGGGGGGTCGCTGGCTACACCTTC. Based on the CDR3 plus reference TRBV14 and TRBJ1-2, the full variable domain is EAGVTQFPSHSVIEKGQTVTLRCDPISGHDNLYWYRRVMGKEIKFLLHFVKESKQDESGMPNNRFLAERTGGTYSTLKVQPAELEDSGVYFCASSWGVAGYTFGSGTRLTVV.

The chain joins TRBV5-5 to TRBJ2-7; D uncertain. Trimming stripped 0 bases from V and 3 bases from J, with 13 bases between. Germline V gene lookup returns CDR1 SGHKS and CDR2 YYEKEE (reference sequence). The CDR3 is 15 residues long. The CDR3 DNA reads TGTGCCAGCAGCTTGGAGCAGGCCGCAGTCTACGAGCAGTACTTC. Translated: CASSLEQAAVYEQYF.

The chain links TRBV10-3 to TRBJ1-2, with D unclear. CDR3 length equals 16 residues. The ends were cut back, 6 bases at V and 4 bases at J, with 21 bases in the middle. Germline lookup yields CDR1 ENHRY and CDR2 SYGVKD. CDR3 protein: CAISAVGSLALYGYTF. CDR3 DNA: TGTGCCATCAGCGCGGTTGGTAGTCTAGCTCTCTATGGCTACACCTTC.

This chain uses TRBV7-8 with TRBJ2-7; 7 bases fit TRBD1. V was clipped by 5 bases and J by 0 bases; unmatched bases: 7. The CDR3 spans 15 residues. Germline V gene lookup returns CDR1 SGHVS and CDR2 FQNEAQ. CDR3: CASSKRQGISYEQYF. CDR3 nucleotide sequence: TGTGCCAGCAGCAAAAGACAGGGTATCTCCTACGAGCAGTACTTC.

This rearrangement joins TRBV9 to TRBJ2-3; 14 bases align to TRBD2. CDR1 and CDR2 (germline): SGDLS, YYNGEE. With 4 bases clipped from V and 5 bases from J, the junction kept 6 bases outside the gene matches. The CDR3 consists of 16 residues. The CDR3, as DNA: TGTGCCAGCAGCAGACTAGCGGGGGGGCCGGGAGATACGCAGTATTTT. As protein: CASSRLAGGPGDTQYF.

The chain uses TRBV2 and TRBJ2-5; the match to TRBD1 covers 9 bases. This CDR3 region has 15 residues. V was pared by 5 bases and J by 0 bases, with 4 bases of the junction left unmatched. CDR1 is SNHLY, CDR2 FYNNEI, per germline. CDR3 amino acids: CASSYDRGYQETQYF. CDR3 DNA: TGTGCCAGCAGTTACGACAGGGGGTACCAAGAGACCCAGTACTTC.

The chain combines TRBV7-7 with TRBJ2-1; no definite D call. This CDR3 is 13 amino acids long. Per germline, CDR1 SSHAT and CDR2 FNYEAQ (reference sequence). The V end was cut by 0 bases, the J end by 8 bases, with 8 bases between. CDR3 in DNA: TGTGCCAGCAGCTTAGCGCGGAGCGATGAGCAGTTCTTC. Its protein product is CASSLARSDEQFF.